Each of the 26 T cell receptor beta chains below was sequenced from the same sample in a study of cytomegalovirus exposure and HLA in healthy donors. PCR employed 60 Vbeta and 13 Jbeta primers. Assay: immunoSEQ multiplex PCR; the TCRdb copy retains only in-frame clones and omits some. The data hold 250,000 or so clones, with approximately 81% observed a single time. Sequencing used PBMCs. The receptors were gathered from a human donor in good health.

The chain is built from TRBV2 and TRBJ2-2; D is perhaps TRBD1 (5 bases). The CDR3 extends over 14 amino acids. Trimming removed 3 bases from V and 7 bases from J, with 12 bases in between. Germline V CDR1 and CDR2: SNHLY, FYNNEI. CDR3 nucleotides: TGTGCCAGCAGTGACAAGGGGCTGATCGGGGAGCTGTTTTTT. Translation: CASSDKGLIGELFF.

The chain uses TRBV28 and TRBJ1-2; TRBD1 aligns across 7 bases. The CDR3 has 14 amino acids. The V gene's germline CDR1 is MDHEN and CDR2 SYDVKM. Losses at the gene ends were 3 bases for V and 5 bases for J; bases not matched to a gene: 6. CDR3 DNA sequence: TGTGCCAGCAGTTTTTCAGACAGGGATTATGGCTACACCTTC. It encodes CASSFSDRDYGYTF.

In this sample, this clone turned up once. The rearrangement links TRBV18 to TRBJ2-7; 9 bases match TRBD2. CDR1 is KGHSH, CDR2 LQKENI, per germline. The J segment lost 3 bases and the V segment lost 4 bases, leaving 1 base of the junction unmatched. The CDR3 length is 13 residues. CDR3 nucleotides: TGTGCCAGCTCACGGACTAGCGTCTACGAGCAGTACTTC. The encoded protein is CASSRTSVYEQYF.

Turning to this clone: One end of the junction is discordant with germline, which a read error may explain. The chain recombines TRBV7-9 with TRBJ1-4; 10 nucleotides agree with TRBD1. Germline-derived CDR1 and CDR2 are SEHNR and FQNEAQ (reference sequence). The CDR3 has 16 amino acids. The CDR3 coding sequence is TGTTCCAGCAGCCGAGGACAGGGGGAATCTAATGAAAAACTGTTTTTT. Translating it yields CSSSRGQGESNEKLFF.

CDR3 loop: CASSRQGPSNTGELFF. The CDR3 region has the DNA TGTGCCAGCAGCCGACAGGGCCCTTCGAACACCGGGGAGCTGTTTTTT. The genes are TRBV6-6 and TRBJ2-2; 7 bases are a match to TRBD1. Germline V gene sequence: CDR1 MNHNY, CDR2 SVGAGI (reference sequence). This CDR3 is built from 16 residues. With 6 bases clipped from V and 0 bases from J, the junction kept 7 bases outside the gene matches.

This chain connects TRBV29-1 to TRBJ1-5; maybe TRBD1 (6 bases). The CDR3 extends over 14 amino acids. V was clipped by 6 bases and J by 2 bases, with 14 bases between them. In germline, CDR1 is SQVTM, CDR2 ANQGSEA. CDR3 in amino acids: CSVLQGSGNQPQHF. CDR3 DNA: TGCAGCGTCTTACAGGGTAGCGGCAATCAGCCCCAGCATTTT.

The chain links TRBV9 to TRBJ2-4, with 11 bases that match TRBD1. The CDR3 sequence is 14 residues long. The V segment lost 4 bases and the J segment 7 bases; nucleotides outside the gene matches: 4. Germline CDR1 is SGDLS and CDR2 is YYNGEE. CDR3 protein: CASSPGQGANIQYF. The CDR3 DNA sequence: TGTGCCAGCAGCCCAGGACAGGGGGCGAACATTCAGTACTTC. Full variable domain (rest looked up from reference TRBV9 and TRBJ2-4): DSGVTQTPKHLITATGQRVTLRCSPRSGDLSVYWYQQSLDQGLQFLIQYYNGEERAKGNILERFSAQQFPDLHSELNLSSLELGDSALYFCASSPGQGANIQYFGAGTRLSVL.

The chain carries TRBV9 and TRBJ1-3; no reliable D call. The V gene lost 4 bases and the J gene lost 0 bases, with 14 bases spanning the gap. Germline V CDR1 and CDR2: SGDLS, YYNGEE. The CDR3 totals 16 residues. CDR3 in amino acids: CASSKLRGDSGNTIYF. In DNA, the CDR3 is TGTGCCAGCAGCAAACTTCGGGGAGACTCTGGAAACACCATATATTTT.

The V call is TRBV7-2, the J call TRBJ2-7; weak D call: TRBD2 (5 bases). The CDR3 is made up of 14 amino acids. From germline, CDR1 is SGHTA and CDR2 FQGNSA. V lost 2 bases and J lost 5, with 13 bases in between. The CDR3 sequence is CASSLFYPRDEQYF. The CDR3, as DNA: TGTGCCAGCAGCTTATTTTACCCGAGGGACGAGCAGTACTTC.

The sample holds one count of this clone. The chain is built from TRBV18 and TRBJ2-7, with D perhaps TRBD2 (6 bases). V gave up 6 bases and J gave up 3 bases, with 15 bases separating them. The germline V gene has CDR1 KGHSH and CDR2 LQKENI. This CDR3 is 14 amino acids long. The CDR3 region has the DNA TGTGCCAGCTCCCTCGGGCGGGAAAACTACGAGCAGTACTTC. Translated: CASSLGRENYEQYF.

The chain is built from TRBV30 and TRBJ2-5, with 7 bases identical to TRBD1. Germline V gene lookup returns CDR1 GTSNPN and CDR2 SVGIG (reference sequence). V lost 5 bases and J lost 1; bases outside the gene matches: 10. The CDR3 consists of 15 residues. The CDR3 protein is CAWGLSAGGQETQYF. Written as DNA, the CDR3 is TGTGCCTGGGGCCTATCCGCAGGGGGCCAAGAGACCCAGTACTTC.

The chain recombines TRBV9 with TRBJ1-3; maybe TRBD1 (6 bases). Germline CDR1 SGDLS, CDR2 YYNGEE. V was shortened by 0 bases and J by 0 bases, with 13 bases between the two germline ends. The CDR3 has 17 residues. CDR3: CASSVVGGADSGNTIYF. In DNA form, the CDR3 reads TGTGCCAGCAGCGTAGTGGGGGGGGCCGACTCTGGAAACACCATATATTTT.

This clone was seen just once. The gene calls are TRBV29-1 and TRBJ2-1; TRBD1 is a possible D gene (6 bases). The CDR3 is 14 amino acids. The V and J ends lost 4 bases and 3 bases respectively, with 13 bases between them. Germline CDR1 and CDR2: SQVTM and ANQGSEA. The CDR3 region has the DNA TGCAGCGTTGCTAGGACAGTCGACTACAATGAGCAGTTCTTC. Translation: CSVARTVDYNEQFF.

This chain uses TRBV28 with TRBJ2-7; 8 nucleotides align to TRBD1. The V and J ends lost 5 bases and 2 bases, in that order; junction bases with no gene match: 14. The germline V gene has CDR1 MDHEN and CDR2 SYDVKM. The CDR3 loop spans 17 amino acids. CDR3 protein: CASSPRSWGQVTYEQYF. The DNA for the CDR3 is TGTGCCAGCAGTCCCAGGTCGTGGGGACAGGTAACCTACGAGCAGTACTTC.

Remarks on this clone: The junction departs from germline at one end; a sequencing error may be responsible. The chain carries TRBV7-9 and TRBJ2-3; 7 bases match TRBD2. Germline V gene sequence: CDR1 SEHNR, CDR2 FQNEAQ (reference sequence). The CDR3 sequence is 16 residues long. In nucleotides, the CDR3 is TGTTCCAGCCCCCCGCGGGCTAGCGGCAACACAGATACGCAGTATTTT. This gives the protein CSSPPRASGNTDTQYF.

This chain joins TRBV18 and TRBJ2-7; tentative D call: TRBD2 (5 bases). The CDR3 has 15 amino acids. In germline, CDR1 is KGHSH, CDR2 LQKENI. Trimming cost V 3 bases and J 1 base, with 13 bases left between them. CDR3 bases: TGTGCCAGCTCACCCCGGGAATCTGGTTCCTACGAGCAGTACTTC. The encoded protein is CASSPRESGSYEQYF.

The CDR3 DNA sequence: TGTGCCACCAGCAGAGAAACAGGGGCCTACGAGCAGTACTTC. Translating gives CATSRETGAYEQYF. The chain combines TRBV15 with TRBJ2-7; 7 bases fit TRBD1. The ends lost 0 bases at V and 2 bases at J; junction bases unmatched: 1. The CDR3 covers 14 residues. CDR1 LNHNV and CDR2 YYDKDF come from the germline V gene (reference sequence).

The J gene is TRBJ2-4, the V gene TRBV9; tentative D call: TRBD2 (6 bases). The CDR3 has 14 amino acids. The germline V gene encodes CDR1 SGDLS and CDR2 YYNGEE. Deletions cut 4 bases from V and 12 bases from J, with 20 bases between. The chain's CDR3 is CASSPRSEVTSQYF. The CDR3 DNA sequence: TGTGCCAGCAGCCCCCGGAGCGAAGTGACTAGTCAGTACTTC.

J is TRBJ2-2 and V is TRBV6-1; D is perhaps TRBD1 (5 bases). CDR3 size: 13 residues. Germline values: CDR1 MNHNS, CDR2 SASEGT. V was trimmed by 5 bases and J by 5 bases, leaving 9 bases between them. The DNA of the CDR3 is TGTGCCAGCAGTCAGGGTCCTACCGGGGAGCTGTTTTTT. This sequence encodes CASSQGPTGELFF.

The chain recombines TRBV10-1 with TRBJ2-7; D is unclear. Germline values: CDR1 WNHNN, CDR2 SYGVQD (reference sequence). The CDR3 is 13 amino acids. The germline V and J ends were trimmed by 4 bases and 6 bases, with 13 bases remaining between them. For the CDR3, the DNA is TGCGCCAGCAGTGCGGTAGTCGATGGCGAGCAGTACTTC. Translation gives CASSAVVDGEQYF.

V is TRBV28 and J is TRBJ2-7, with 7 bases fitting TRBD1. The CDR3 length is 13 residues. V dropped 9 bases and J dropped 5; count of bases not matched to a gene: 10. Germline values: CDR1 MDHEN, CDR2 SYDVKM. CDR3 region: CASKRGLRNEQYF. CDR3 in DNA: TGTGCCAGTAAAAGGGGGCTGAGGAACGAGCAGTACTTC.

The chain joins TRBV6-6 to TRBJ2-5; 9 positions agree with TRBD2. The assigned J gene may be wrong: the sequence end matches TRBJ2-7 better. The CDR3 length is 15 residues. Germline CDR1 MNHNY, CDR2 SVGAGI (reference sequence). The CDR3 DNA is TGTGCCAGCAACCGACCGGGACTAGCATCCTACGAGCAGTACTTC. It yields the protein CASNRPGLASYEQYF.

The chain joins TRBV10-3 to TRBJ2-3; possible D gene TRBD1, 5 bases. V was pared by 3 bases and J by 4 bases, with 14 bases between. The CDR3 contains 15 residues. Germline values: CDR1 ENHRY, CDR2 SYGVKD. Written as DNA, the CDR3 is TGTGCCATCAGTGACGGCAGGGTGATCGCAGATACGCAGTATTTT. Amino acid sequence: CAISDGRVIADTQYF.

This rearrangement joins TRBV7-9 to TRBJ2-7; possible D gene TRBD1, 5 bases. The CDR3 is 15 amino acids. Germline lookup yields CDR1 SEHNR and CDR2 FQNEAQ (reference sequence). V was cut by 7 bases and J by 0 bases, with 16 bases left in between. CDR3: CASTPQGGSSYEQYF. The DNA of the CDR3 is TGTGCCAGCACCCCCCAGGGCGGAAGCTCCTACGAGCAGTACTTC.

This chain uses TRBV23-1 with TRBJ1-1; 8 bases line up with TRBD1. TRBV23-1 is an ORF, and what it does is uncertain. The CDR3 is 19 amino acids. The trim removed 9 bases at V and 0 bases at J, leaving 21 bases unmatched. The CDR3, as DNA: TGCGCCAGGAGAAGACAGGGGACGTGTCGGGGATCTATGAACACTGAAGCTTTCTTT. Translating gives CARRRQGTCRGSMNTEAFF.

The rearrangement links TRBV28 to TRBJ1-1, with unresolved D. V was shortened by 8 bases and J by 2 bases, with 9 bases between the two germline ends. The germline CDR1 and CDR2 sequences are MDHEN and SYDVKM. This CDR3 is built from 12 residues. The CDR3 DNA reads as TGTGCCAGCGAGTTTAGAAACACTGAAGCTTTCTTT. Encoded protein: CASEFRNTEAFF.